A single T cell receptor beta chain is shown here with its context. Looked up from germline, CDR1 is SGDLS and CDR2 is YYNGEE. Germline trimming cut 0 bases from V and 5 bases from J; bases unmatched to any gene: 7. The CDR3 extends over 16 amino acids. This table comes from immunoSEQ multiplex PCR, and its TCRdb copy is limited to in-frame clones, with some not included. The sample shows about 52,000 clones, 85% to 90% of them seen only once. The data are from a study of OX40 agonist ivuxolimab in advanced cancers. As for the study in general: The study treated patients with ivuxolimab, an agonistic anti-OX40 (CD134) antibody.

The source was CD4+ or CD8+ T cells sorted from blood, collected in a trial of the OX40 agonist ivuxolimab. This clonotype originated in an adult with an advanced solid tumor such as melanoma, head and neck, liver or kidney cancer. The genes are TRBV9 and TRBJ2-5, with 10 bases identical to TRBD1. The CDR3 loop reads CASSVGAGTGVETQYF. The DNA for the CDR3 is TGTGCCAGCAGCGTAGGGGCGGGGACAGGGGTGGAGACCCAGTACTTC.